This record looks at one TCR beta chain sequence and its context. Authors' data handling: Amplification from reference gene primers served as the basis for estimated nucleated cell counts. Using immunoSEQ multiplex PCR, the repertoire was profiled, and TCRdb retains in-frame clones only, with some absent. V and J calls and clone size come straight from that table; D and trimming were deduced from the DNA. The sample records 150,000 to 200,000 clones, 86% being singletons. The data were obtained in a study of blood T cell repertoires in COVID-19. Overall study: Italy, Spain and the United States were the sources of the convalescent and acute COVID-19 samples. PBMCs, B-cell-depleted T cells, or T cells were the source of the cDNA or gDNA that made up the material.

Source material: peripheral blood. This receptor was taken from a man between 60 and 70 years old with acute or convalescent COVID-19.

The CDR3 reads CATAAIGGANTGELFF. The DNA of the CDR3 is TGTGCCACCGCAGCTATAGGCGGGGCGAACACCGGGGAGCTGTTTTTT. The V call is TRBV15, the J call TRBJ2-2; possibly TRBD2 for D (6 bases). The CDR3 consists of 16 residues. The germline CDR1 and CDR2 sequences are LNHNV and YYDKDF (reference sequence). The ends were cut back, 8 bases at V and 0 bases at J, with 16 bases in the middle.